The present T cell receptor beta chain was sequenced within a study of OX40 agonist ivuxolimab in advanced cancers. In regard to this clone: Its cognate antigen is unknown.

Whole-study findings and limits: Certain nonresponders additionally had low normalized T-cell clonal expansion. Not determined was the antigen specificity of the expanded peripheral T cells. Circulating CD4+ and CD8+ T cells showed clonal expansion by week 6 at 0.1 to 3.0 mg/kg. Among T cells, CD8+ cells averaged more expanded clones than CD4+ cells.

The CDR3 runs 14 residues. V lost 2 bases and J 3 bases, leaving 11 bases between the germline ends. CDR1 and CDR2 from the germline V gene are LNHDA and SQIVND (reference sequence). TCRdb's copy holds only in-frame clones and misses some; the assay was immunoSEQ multiplex PCR. Among some 50,000 clones, 70% to 90% were seen once, and the ten largest hold about 13%. The V call is TRBV19, the J call TRBJ2-7; tentatively, D is TRBD1 (5 bases). The clonotype originates from an adult with an advanced solid tumor such as melanoma, head and neck, liver or kidney cancer. Sequencing used CD4+ or CD8+ T cells sorted from blood, obtained in a trial of the OX40 agonist ivuxolimab. CDR3 DNA sequence: TGTGCCAGTAGTATAAGGGGTAGAGTCTACGAGCAGTACTTC. The encoded protein is CASSIRGRVYEQYF. Combining the CDR3 with reference TRBV19 and TRBJ2-7 gives the whole variable domain DGGITQSPKYLFRKEGQNVTLSCEQNLNHDAMYWYRQDPGQGLRLIYYSQIVNDFQKGDIAEGYSVSREKKESFPLTVTSAQKNPTAFYLCASSIRGRVYEQYFGPGTRLTVT.